This T cell receptor beta chain was sequenced for a study of CD8 T cells in ankylosing spondylitis. This clonotype was detected a few times. The antigen remains undetermined. The study's findings and limits: Disease-associated clones were CD8+ and fairly uncommon in peripheral blood. Characteristic, it appeared, of ankylosing spondylitis blood was a TCR beta motif of 7 or 8 highly homologous variants. Reportedly, disease-linked clones are significantly enriched in ankylosing spondylitis patients' matched synovial fluid. In synovial fluid and blood from reactive arthritis, some motif variants were previously reported.

Germline V gives CDR1 DFQATT, CDR2 SNEGSKA (reference sequence). This CDR3 has 13 amino acids. The V end lost 5 bases, the J end lost 10 bases, and 15 bases lay between the germline ends. Quantitative 5'-RACE with molecular barcodes generated TCR beta libraries. TCRdb passed the 5' RACE reads through MiXCR, listing each CDR3 protein once. The sample has hundreds of thousands of distinct CDR3 sequences; 10% to 15% are singletons. This chain uses TRBV20-1 with TRBJ1-6, with a weak D call TRBD1 (5 bases). Sequenced material: blood, either unsorted or a sorted T cell fraction (not recorded which). This TCR derives from a male donor with ankylosing spondylitis. CDR3 sequence: CSAPPPGESPLHF. In DNA, the CDR3 is TGCAGTGCTCCGCCCCCGGGGGAATCACCCCTCCACTTT.